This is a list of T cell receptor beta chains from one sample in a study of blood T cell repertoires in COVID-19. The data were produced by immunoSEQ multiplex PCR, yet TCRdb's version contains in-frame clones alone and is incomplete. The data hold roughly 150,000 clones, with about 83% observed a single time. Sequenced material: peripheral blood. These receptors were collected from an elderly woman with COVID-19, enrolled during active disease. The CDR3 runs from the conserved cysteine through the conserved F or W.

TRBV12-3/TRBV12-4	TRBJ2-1	CASSLVAGSEQFF
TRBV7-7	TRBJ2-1	CASSPGDYPNEQFF
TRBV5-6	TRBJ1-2	CASSLGDRGDGYTF
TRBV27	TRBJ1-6	CASSVTGGHSPLHF
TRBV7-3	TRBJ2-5	CASSLVSGGASETQYF
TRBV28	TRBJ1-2	CASSLWGQGESYGYTF
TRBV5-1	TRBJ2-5	CASSAGTQGETQYF
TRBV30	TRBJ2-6	CAWSGSGANVLTF
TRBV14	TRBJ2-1	CASSHSGTSEYGEQFF
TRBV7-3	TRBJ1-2	CASSSTGGAYGYTF
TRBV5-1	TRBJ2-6	CASSLFGRGSGANVLTF
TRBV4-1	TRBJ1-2	CASSQDLGGTVYGYTF
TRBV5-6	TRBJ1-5	CASSSRAFNQPQHF
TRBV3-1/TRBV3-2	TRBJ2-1	CASSQVAGMSSYNEQFF
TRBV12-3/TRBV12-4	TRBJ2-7	CASRPGSSYEQYF
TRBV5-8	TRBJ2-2	CASSLSDSHTGELFF
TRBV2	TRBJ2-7	CASSVPTGSYEQYF
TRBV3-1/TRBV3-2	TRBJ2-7	CASSPLFRDYEQYF
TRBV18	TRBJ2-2	CASSPGQGYAGELFF
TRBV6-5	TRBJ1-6	CASSYEGYNSPLHF
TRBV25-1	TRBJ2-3	CASSQVALDTQYF
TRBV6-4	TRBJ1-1	CASRASGGAKGTEAFF
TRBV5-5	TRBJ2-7	CASTRAGGDEQYF
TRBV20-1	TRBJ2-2	CSARDLGELFF
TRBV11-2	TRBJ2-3	CASSSFKLRGGYTDTQYF
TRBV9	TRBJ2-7	CASSPHGQLGAEQYF
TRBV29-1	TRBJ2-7	CSVVIDLVGYEQYF
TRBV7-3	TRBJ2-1	CASSLLAAYNEQFF
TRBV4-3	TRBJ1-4	CASSQEFIYAGQAGGDEKLFF
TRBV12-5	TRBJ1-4	CASGLEEYSELFF
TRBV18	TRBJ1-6	CASSHAVVGSPLHF
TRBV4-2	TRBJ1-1	CASSQDLGGVFTEAFF
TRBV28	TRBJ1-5	CASGETGSNQPQHF
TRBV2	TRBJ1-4	CATTKQGFEKLFF
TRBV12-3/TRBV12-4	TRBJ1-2	CASSQDRTYGYTF
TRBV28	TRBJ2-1	CATIARSYNEQFF
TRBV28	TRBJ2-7	CASSFSGGSSYEQYF
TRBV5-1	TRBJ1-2	CASSLGHYGYGYTF
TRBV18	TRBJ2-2	CASSPNLAGETGELFF
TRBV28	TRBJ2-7	CASRGSGQAHEQYF
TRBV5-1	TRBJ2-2	CASSLVAGELFF
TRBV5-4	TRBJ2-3	CASRIAGIVDTQYF
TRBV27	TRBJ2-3	CASSLLAGLGFDTQYF
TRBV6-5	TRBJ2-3	CASSYSAGVYTDTQYF
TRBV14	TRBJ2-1	CASSQDWEVPGQFF
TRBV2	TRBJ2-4	CASSEPPGAKNIQYF
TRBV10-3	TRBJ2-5	CAISWTSGGAGTQYF
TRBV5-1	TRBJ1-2	CASSLVGQGSMGYTF
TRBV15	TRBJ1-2	CATSRDEVYGYTF
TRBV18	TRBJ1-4	CASSPRTATNEKLFF
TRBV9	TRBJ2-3	CASSVRGLAGGKDTQYF
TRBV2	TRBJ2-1	CASEGASYNEQFF
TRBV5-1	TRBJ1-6	CASSPSSGTGGNNSPLHF